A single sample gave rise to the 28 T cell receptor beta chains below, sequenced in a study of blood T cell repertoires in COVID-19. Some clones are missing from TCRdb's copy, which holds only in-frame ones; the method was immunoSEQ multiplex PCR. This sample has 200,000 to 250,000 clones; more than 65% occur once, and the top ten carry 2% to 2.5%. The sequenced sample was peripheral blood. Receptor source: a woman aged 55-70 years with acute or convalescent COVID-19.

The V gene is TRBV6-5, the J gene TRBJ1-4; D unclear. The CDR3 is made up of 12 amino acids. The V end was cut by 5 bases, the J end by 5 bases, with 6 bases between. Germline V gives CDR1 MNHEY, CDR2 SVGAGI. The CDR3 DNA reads TGTGCCAGCAGTCGAGTGAATGAAAAACTGTTTTTT. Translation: CASSRVNEKLFF.

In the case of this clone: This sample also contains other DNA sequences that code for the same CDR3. The CDR3: CASRGGYNSPLHF. Written as DNA, the CDR3 is TGTGCCAGCCGGGGGGGGTATAATTCACCCCTCCACTTT. The rearrangement joins TRBV2 to TRBJ1-6; D possibly corresponds to TRBD1 (5 bases). The CDR3 runs to 13 residues. Germline V gives CDR1 SNHLY, CDR2 FYNNEI. Trimming took 8 bases from V and 4 from J, leaving 9 bases between them.

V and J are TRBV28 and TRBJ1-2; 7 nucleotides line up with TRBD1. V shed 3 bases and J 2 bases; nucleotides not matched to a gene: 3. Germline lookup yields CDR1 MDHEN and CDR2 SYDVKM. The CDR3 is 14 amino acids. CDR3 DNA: TGTGCCAGCAGTTTTCAGGGGGGCAACTATGGCTACACCTTC. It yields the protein CASSFQGGNYGYTF.

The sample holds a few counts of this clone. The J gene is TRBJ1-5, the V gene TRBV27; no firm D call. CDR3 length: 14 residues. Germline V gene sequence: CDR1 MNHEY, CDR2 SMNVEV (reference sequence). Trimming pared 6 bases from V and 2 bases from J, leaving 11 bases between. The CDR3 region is CASRAGSGNQPQHF. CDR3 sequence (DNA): TGTGCCAGCAGGGCTGGTAGCGGCAATCAGCCCCAGCATTTT.

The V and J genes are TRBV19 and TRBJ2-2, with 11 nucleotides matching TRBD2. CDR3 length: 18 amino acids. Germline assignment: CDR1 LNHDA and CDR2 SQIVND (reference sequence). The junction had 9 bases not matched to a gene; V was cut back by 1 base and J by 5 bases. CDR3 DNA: TGTGCCAGTAGTATAGGATTAGCGGGGGGGCCTCGGACCGGGGAGCTGTTTTTT. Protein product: CASSIGLAGGPRTGELFF.

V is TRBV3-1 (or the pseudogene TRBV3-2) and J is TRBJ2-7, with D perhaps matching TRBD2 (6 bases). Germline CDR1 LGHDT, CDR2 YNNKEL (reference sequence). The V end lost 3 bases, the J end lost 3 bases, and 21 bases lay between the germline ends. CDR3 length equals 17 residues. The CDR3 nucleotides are TGTGCCAGCAGCCAGGGGGGAGGACTCCCTTTAAGCTACGAGCAGTACTTC. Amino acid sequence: CASSQGGGLPLSYEQYF.

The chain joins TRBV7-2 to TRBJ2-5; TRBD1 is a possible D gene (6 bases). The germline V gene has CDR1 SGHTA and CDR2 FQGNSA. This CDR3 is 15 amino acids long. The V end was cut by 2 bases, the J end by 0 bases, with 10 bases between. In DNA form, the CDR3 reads TGTGCCAGCAGCTTATCCCGGACAGACCAAGAGACCCAGTACTTC. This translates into CASSLSRTDQETQYF.

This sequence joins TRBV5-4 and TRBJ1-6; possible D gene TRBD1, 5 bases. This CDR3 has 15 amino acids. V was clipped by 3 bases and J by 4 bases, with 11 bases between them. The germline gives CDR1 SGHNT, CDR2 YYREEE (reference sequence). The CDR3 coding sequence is TGTGCCAGCAGCTCCAAACAGGCTTATAATTCACCCCTCCACTTT. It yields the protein CASSSKQAYNSPLHF.

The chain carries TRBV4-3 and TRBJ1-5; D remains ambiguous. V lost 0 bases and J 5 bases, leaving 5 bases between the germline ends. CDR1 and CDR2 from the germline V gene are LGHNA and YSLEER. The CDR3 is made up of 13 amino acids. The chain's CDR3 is CASSQERDQPQHF. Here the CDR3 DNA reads TGCGCCAGCAGCCAAGAGCGGGATCAGCCCCAGCATTTT.

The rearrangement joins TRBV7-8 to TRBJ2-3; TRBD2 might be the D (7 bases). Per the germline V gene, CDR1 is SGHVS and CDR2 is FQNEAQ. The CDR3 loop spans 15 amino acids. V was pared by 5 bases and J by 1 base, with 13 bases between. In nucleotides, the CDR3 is TGTGCCAGCAGCATACAGGGAGGGGGCACAGATACGCAGTATTTT. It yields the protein CASSIQGGGTDTQYF. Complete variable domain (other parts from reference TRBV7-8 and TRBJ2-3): GAGVSQSPRYKVAKRGQDVALRCDPISGHVSLFWYQQALGQGPEFLTYFQNEAQLDKSGLPSDRFFAERPEGSVSTLKIQRTQQEDSAVYLCASSIQGGGTDTQYFGPGTRLTVL.

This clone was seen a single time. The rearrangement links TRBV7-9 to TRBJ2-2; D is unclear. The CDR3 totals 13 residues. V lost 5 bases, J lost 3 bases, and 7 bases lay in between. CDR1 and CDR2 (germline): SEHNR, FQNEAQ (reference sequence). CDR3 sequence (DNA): TGTGCCAGCAGCATCAGTTACACCGGGGAGCTGTTTTTT. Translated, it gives CASSISYTGELFF. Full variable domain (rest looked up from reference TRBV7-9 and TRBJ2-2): DTGVSQNPRHKITKRGQNVTFRCDPISEHNRLYWYRQTLGQGPEFLTYFQNEAQLEKSRLLSDRFSAERPKGSFSTLEIQRTEQGDSAMYLCASSISYTGELFFGEGSRLTVL.

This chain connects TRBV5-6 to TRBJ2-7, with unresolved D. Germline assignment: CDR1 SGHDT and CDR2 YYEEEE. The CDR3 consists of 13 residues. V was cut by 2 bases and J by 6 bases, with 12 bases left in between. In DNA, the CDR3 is TGTGCCAGCAGCTTTGCGGTCCCGGGCGAGCAGTACTTC. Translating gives CASSFAVPGEQYF.

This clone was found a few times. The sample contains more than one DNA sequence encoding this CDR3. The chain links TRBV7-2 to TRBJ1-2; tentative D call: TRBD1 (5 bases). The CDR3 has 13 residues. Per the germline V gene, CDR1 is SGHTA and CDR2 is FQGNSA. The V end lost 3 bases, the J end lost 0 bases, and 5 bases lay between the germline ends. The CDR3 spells CASSLTANYGYTF. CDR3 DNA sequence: TGTGCCAGCAGCTTGACAGCTAACTATGGCTACACCTTC. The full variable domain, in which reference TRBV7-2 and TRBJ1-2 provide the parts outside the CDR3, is GAGVSQSPSNKVTEKGKDVELRCDPISGHTALYWYRQSLGQGLEFLIYFQGNSAPDKSGLPSDRFSAERTGGSVSTLTIQRTQQEDSAVYLCASSLTANYGYTFGSGTRLTVV.

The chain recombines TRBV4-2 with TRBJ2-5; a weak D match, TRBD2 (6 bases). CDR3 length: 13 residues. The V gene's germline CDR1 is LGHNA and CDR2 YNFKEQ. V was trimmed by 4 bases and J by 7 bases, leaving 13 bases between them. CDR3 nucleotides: TGTGCCAGCAGCCCCACTAGCTTGGGGACCCAGTACTTC. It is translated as CASSPTSLGTQYF.

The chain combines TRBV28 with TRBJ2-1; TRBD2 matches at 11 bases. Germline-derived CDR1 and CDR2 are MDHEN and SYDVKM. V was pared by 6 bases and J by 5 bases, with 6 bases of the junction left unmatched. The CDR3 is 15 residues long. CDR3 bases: TGTGCCAGCAGGGTTAGCGGGGGGGAGGACAATGAGCAGTTCTTC. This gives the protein CASRVSGGEDNEQFF. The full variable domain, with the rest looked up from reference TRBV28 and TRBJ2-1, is DVKVTQSSRYLVKRTGEKVFLECVQDMDHENMFWYRQDPGLGLRLIYFSYDVKMKEKGDIPEGYSVSREKKERFSLILESASTNQTSMYLCASRVSGGEDNEQFFGPGTRLTVL.

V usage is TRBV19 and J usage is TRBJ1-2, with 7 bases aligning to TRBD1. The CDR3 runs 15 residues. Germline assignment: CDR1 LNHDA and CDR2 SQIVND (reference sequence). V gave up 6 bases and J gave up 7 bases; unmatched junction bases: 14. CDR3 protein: CASSQPGGKVFGYTF. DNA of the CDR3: TGTGCCAGTAGCCAACCAGGGGGAAAAGTTTTTGGCTACACCTTC.

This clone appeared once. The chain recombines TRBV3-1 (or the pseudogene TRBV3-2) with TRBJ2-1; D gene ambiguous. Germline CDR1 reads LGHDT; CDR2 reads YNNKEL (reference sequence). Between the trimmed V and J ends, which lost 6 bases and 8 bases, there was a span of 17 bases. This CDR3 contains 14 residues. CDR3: CASSQRNSRDEQFF. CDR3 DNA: TGTGCCAGCAGTCAAAGGAATTCCCGGGATGAGCAGTTCTTC.

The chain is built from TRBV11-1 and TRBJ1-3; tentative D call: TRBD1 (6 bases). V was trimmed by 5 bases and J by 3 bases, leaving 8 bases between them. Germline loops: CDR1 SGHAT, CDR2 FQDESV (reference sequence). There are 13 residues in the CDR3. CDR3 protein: CASSPDSGNTIYF. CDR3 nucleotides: TGTGCCAGCAGCCCGGACAGTGGAAACACCATATATTTT. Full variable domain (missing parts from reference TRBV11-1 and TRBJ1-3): EAEVAQSPRYKITEKSQAVAFWCDPISGHATLYWYRQILGQGPELLVQFQDESVVDDSQLPKDRFSAERLKGVDSTLKIQPAELGDSAMYLCASSPDSGNTIYFGEGSWLTVV.

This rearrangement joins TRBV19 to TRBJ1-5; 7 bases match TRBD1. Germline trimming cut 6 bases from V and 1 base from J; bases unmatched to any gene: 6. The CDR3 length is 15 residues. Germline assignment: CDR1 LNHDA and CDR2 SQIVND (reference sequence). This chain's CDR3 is CASRPTGISNQPQHF. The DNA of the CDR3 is TGTGCCAGTAGACCGACAGGGATCAGCAATCAGCCCCAGCATTTT.

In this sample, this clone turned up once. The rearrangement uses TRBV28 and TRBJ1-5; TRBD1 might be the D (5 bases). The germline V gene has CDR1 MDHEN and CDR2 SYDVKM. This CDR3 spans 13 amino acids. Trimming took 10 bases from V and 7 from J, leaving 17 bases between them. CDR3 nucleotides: TGTGCCACCCGAATTGGGGGGGAGCAGCCCCAGCATTTT. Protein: CATRIGGEQPQHF.

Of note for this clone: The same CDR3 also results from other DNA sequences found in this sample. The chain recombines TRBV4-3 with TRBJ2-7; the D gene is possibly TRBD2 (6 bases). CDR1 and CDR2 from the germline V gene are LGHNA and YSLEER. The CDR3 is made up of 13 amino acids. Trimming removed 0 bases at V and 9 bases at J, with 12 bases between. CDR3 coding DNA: TGCGCCAGCAGCCAAGATCTGGGGGGTTTGCAGTACTTC. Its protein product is CASSQDLGGLQYF.

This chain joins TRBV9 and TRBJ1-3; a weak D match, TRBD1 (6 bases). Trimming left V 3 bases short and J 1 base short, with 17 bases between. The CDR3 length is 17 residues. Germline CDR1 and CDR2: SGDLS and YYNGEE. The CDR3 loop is CASSALMTGFSGNTIYF. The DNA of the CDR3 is TGTGCCAGCAGCGCACTAATGACAGGATTTTCTGGAAACACCATATATTTT.

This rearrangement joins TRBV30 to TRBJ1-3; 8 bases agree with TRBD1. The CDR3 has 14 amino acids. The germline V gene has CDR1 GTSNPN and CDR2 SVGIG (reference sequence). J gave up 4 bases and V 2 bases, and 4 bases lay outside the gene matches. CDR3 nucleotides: TGTGCCTGGAGTCAGGGGGCGAAAGGAAACACCATATATTTT. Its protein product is CAWSQGAKGNTIYF.

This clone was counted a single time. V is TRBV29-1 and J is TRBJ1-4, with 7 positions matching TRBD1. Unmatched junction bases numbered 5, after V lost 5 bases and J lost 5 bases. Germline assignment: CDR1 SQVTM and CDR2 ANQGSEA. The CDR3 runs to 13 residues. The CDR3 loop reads CSVYRGPNEKLFF. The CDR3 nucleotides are TGCAGCGTTTACAGGGGACCCAATGAAAAACTGTTTTTT.

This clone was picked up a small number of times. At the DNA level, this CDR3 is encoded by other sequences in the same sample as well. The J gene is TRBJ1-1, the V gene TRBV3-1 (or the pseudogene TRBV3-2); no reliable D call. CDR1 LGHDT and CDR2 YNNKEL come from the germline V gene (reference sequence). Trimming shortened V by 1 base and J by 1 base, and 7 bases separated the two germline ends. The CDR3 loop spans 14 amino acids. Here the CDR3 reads CASSQGGPNTEAFF. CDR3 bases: TGTGCCAGCAGCCAAGGAGGCCCGAACACTGAAGCTTTCTTT.

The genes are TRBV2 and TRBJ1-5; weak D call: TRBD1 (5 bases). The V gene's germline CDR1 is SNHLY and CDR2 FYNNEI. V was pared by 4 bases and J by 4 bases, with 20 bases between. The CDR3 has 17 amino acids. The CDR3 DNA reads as TGTGCCAGCAGTGTGGGATCCCGGGGGAGAAATAATCAGCCCCAGCATTTT. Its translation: CASSVGSRGRNNQPQHF. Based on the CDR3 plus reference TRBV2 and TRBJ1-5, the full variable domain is EPEVTQTPSHQVTQMGQEVILRCVPISNHLYFYWYRQILGQKVEFLVSFYNNEISEKSEIFDDQFSVERPDGSNFTLKIRSTKLEDSAMYFCASSVGSRGRNNQPQHFGDGTRLSIL.

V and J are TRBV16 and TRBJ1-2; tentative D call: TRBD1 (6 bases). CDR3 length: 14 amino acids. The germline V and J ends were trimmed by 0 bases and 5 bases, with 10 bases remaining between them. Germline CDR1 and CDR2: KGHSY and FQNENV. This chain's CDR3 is CASSQSGGLYGYTF. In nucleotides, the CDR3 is TGTGCCAGCAGCCAATCAGGGGGTCTGTATGGCTACACCTTC.

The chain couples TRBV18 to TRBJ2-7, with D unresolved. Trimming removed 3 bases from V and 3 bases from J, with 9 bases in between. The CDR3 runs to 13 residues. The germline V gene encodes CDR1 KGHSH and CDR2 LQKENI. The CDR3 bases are TGTGCCAGCTCACCCAGACACTTCTACGAGCAGTACTTC. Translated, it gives CASSPRHFYEQYF. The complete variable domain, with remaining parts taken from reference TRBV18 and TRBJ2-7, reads NAGVMQNPRHLVRRRGQEARLRCSPMKGHSHVYWYRQLPEEGLKFMVYLQKENIIDESGMPKERFSAEFPKEGPSILRIQQVVRGDSAAYFCASSPRHFYEQYFGPGTRLTVT.